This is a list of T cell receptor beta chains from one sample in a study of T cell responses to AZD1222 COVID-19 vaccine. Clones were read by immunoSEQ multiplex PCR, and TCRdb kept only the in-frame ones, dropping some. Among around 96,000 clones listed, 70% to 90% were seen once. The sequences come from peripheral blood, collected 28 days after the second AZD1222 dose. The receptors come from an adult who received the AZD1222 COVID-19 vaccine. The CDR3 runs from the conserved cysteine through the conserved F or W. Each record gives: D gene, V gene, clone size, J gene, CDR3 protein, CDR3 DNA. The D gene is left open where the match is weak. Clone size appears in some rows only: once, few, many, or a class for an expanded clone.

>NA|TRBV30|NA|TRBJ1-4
CAWSVGEKLFF
TGTGCCTGGAGTGTAGGCGAAAAACTGTTTTTT
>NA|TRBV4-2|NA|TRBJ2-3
CASSQDPGADTQYF
TGTGCCAGCAGCCAAGATCCGGGAGCAGATACGCAGTATTTT
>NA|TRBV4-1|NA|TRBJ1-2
CASSQGLFGYTF
TGCGCCAGCAGCCAGGGACTCTTTGGCTACACCTTC
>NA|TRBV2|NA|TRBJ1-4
CANGRSTNEKLFF
TGTGCCAATGGACGGTCCACTAATGAAAAACTGTTTTTT
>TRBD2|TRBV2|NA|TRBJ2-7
CASSGGLAGGSYEQYF
TGTGCCAGCAGCGGAGGACTAGCCGGCGGTTCCTACGAGCAGTACTTC
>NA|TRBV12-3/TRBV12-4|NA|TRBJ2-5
CASSGGTQYF
TGTGCCAGCAGTGGAGGGACCCAGTACTTC
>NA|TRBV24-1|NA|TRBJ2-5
CATSGRGGSQETQYF
TGTGCCACCAGCGGACGAGGAGGCTCACAAGAGACCCAGTACTTC
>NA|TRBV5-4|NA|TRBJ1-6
CASSLAGSDYNSPLHF
TGTGCCAGCAGCTTGGCGGGCTCGGACTATAATTCACCCCTCCACTTT
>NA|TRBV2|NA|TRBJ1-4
CASRPAGIEKLFF
TGTGCCAGCAGGCCCGCGGGCATTGAAAAACTGTTTTTT
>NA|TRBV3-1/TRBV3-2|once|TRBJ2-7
CASSQDELSPPHF
TGTGCCAGCAGCCAGGACGAACTTTCACCACCTCACTTC
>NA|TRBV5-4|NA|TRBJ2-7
CASSHRRGSYEQYF
TGTGCCAGCAGCCATAGGAGGGGGTCCTACGAGCAGTACTTC
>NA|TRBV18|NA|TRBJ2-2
CASSPGEAASTGELFF
TGTGCCAGCTCACCCGGGGAAGCCGCGAGCACCGGGGAGCTGTTTTTT
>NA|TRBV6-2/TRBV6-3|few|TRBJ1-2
CASSWEAAGGYTF
TGTGCCAGCAGTTGGGAGGCGGCGGGTGGCTACACCTTC
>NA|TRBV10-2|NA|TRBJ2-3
CASRGDWTLDTSTDTQYF
TGCGCCAGCAGGGGGGACTGGACCCTTGACACTAGCACAGATACGCAGTATTTT
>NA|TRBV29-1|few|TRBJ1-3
CSVEDRNRDTSGNTIYF
TGCAGCGTTGAAGATCGGAACAGGGACACCTCTGGAAACACCATATATTTT
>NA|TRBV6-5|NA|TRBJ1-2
CASRGSLDGYTF
TGTGCCAGCAGAGGGAGTTTAGATGGCTACACCTTC
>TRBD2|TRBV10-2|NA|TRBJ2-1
CASTRTSVNEQFF
TGCGCCAGCACCCGGACTAGCGTAAATGAGCAGTTCTTC